This T cell receptor (beta chain) was identified in a study of T cells in Graves' hyperthyroidism and ophthalmopathy. The V gene's germline CDR1 is DFQATT and CDR2 SNEGSKA (reference sequence). The CDR3 consists of 15 residues. Trimming pared 5 bases from V and 0 bases from J, leaving 13 bases between. Stable disease denoted Graves' hyperthyroidism without ophthalmopathy progression within 18 months. Orbital computed tomography, thyroid ultrasound, serum thyroxine and TRAb, and clinical symptoms together informed the diagnoses. The PBMCs had their origin in roughly 9.8 ml of fresh peripheral blood. TCR beta CDR3 region amplification was performed from RNA transcripts. The TCR CDR3 was amplified in a first-round RT-PCR using the HTBI primer set. TCRdb fed the multiplex PCR reads into MiXCR, producing one record per CDR3 protein. The sample records 300,000 to 350,000 distinct CDR3 sequences, over 15% being singletons.

The sample comprised blood. The TCR was taken from a woman aged 45-60 years with Graves' hyperthyroidism. This rearrangement joins TRBV20-1 to TRBJ2-2, with a possible D match to TRBD2 (6 bases). CDR3 sequence (DNA): TGCAGTGCTCAAACCGGGACTTCGAACACCGGGGAGCTGTTTTTT. It codes for CSAQTGTSNTGELFF.